These T cell receptor beta chains were read from a single sample in a study of OX40 agonist ivuxolimab in advanced cancers. Generated by immunoSEQ multiplex PCR, the TCRdb table keeps only in-frame clones and is missing some. The sample lists 40,000 to 45,000 clones, around 80% occurring once. This specimen consisted of CD4+ or CD8+ T cells sorted from blood, obtained in a trial of the OX40 agonist ivuxolimab. Receptor source: an adult with an advanced solid tumor such as melanoma, head and neck, liver or kidney cancer. The CDR3 runs from the conserved cysteine through the conserved F or W. The D gene is left open where the match is weak. The listing skips clone size in some rows; elsewhere it reads once, few, many or a size class.

clone_size j_call d_call v_call cdr3_aa cdr3_nt
. TRBJ2-7 TRBD2 TRBV7-2 CASSLGLAGGQEQYF TGTGCCAGCAGCCTGGGACTAGCGGGAGGGCAGGAGCAGTACTTC
. TRBJ2-1 . TRBV28 CASSLPPPRVEQFF TGTGCCAGCAGTTTACCCCCTCCTAGGGTTGAGCAGTTCTTC
. TRBJ2-1 . TRBV5-1 CASSATGRTSEQFF TGCGCCAGCAGCGCGACAGGGCGGACTAGTGAGCAGTTCTTC
once TRBJ2-1 . TRBV5-1 CASSIADSYNEQFF TGCGCCAGCAGCATAGCGGACTCCTACAATGAGCAGTTCTTC
. TRBJ2-7 . TRBV20-1 CSAERTDEQYF TGCAGTGCAGAACGGACAGACGAGCAGTACTTC
. TRBJ1-1 . TRBV19 CASTRSGEAFF TGTGCCAGTACCAGGTCCGGTGAAGCTTTCTTT
. TRBJ2-1 TRBD2 TRBV27 CASSLSAGVLVEQFF TGTGCCAGCAGTTTATCGGCGGGAGTATTGGTTGAGCAGTTCTTC
. TRBJ2-7 TRBD1 TRBV2 CASSVDRGGEQYF TGTGCCAGCAGTGTCGACAGGGGAGGCGAGCAGTACTTC
. TRBJ1-1 . TRBV6-5 CATHHSGSGNTEAFF TGTGCCACCCACCATTCTGGAAGTGGAAACACTGAAGCTTTCTTT
. TRBJ1-1 . TRBV11-2 CASSLERRGNTEAFF TGTGCCAGCAGCTTAGAAAGGAGAGGGAACACTGAAGCTTTCTTT
. TRBJ1-4 . TRBV11-2 CASSLVGTGSEKLFF TGTGCCAGCAGCTTAGTTGGTACGGGGAGCGAAAAACTGTTTTTT
. TRBJ2-2 TRBD2 TRBV2 CASSTGLAGGTGELFF TGTGCCAGCAGCACTGGACTAGCGGGAGGAACCGGGGAGCTGTTTTTT
. TRBJ2-7 . TRBV28 CASSFRGWSSYEQYF TGTGCCAGCAGTTTCAGGGGTTGGTCCTCCTACGAGCAGTACTTC
once TRBJ2-4 . TRBV7-2 CASSPAGRVGMAKNIQYF TGTGCCAGCAGTCCGGCAGGGCGAGTAGGAATGGCCAAAAACATTCAGTACTTC
. TRBJ2-3 . TRBV5-1 CASSLTPLASTDTQYF TGCGCCAGCAGCTTGACCCCCCTAGCGAGCACAGATACGCAGTATTTT
. TRBJ1-2 TRBD1 TRBV6-6 CASSSPRQGGYGYTF TGTGCCAGCAGTTCCCCCCGACAGGGAGGGTATGGCTACACCTTC
. TRBJ1-4 . TRBV7-8 CASSPDSLPNEKLFF TGTGCCAGCAGCCCCGACAGCCTTCCTAATGAAAAACTGTTTTTT
. TRBJ1-5 . TRBV7-9 CASSLYGDQPQHF TGTGCCAGCAGCTTATATGGAGATCAGCCCCAGCATTTT
. TRBJ2-1 TRBD1 TRBV7-9 CASEKTGTGINEQFF TGTGCCAGCGAAAAAACCGGGACAGGGATCAATGAGCAGTTCTTC
. TRBJ1-3 . TRBV7-9 CASSLDTDVDTIYF TGTGCCAGCAGCCTCGATACAGACGTTGACACCATATATTTT